This T cell receptor beta chain is drawn from a study of blood T cell repertoires in COVID-19. The data were produced by immunoSEQ multiplex PCR, yet TCRdb's version contains in-frame clones alone and is incomplete. The sample lists approximately 210,000 clones, about 88% occurring once. The specimen was peripheral blood. The TCR sequence derives from a man between 35 and 55 years old with acute or convalescent COVID-19.

CDR3 sequence reads: CASTDRYYTF. Here the CDR3 DNA reads TGTGCCAGCACGGACAGATACTACACCTTC. The chain carries TRBV2 and TRBJ1-2, with D possibly matching TRBD1 (6 bases). Germline V gives CDR1 SNHLY, CDR2 FYNNEI. This CDR3 region has 10 residues. The V end was cut by 7 bases, the J end by 10 bases, with 10 bases between.